Following are 21 T cell receptor beta chains from one sample sequenced in a study of radiotherapy plus CTLA-4 blockade in lung cancer. Produced via immunoSEQ multiplex PCR; TCRdb's table is partial and in-frame only. The sample holds more than 65,000 clones, around four fifths seen once. Here the sequenced sample was peripheral blood, taken from a patient treated with radiotherapy plus ipilimumab. Receptor source: a human donor with non-small cell lung cancer who had stable disease on radiotherapy plus ipilimumab.

The V gene is TRBV30, the J gene TRBJ2-3; a weak D match, TRBD2 (5 bases). Trimming removed 8 bases at V and 1 base at J, with 16 bases between. The CDR3 has 14 residues. Germline lookup yields CDR1 GTSNPN and CDR2 SVGIG (reference sequence). CDR3 protein: CAGKQRTGTDTQYF. CDR3 bases: TGTGCCGGTAAACAGCGGACGGGCACAGATACGCAGTATTTT.

This clone has more than one count but fewer than ten. The J gene is TRBJ1-2, the V gene TRBV6-5; TRBD1 aligns across 11 bases. The germline V gene has CDR1 MNHEY and CDR2 SVGAGI. With V trimmed by 4 bases and J by 6 bases, 7 bases remained unmatched. The CDR3 consists of 15 residues. As DNA, the CDR3 is TGTGCCAGCAGTTTTGGTGGACAGGGGGCTAATGGCTACACCTTC. Protein sequence: CASSFGGQGANGYTF.

This chain connects TRBV6-6 to TRBJ2-1; D perhaps matches TRBD2 (6 bases). The V gene's germline CDR1 is MNHNY and CDR2 SVGAGI (reference sequence). CDR3 length equals 15 residues. V was pared by 6 bases and J by 0 bases, with 12 bases between. In DNA form, the CDR3 reads TGTGCCAGCAGGCTCTCGACTAGCTCCTACAATGAGCAGTTCTTC. This gives the protein CASRLSTSSYNEQFF.

The gene calls are TRBV5-1 and TRBJ2-1, with 9 nucleotides matching TRBD2. Germline CDR1 SGHRS, CDR2 YFSETQ. The CDR3 runs 18 residues. The ends lost 0 bases at V and 6 bases at J; junction bases unmatched: 13. CDR3 protein: CASSLAPQRLAGFNEQFF. CDR3 in DNA: TGCGCCAGCAGCTTGGCCCCTCAGCGGCTAGCGGGGTTCAATGAGCAGTTCTTC. The full variable domain, completed using reference TRBV5-1 and TRBJ2-1, is KAGVTQTPRYLIKTRGQQVTLSCSPISGHRSVSWYQQTPGQGLQFLFEYFSETQRNKGNFPGRFSGRQFSNSRSEMNVSTLELGDSALYLCASSLAPQRLAGFNEQFFGPGTRLTVL.

The chain is built from TRBV4-2 and TRBJ2-3, with D possibly being TRBD2 (7 bases). The CDR3 has 15 residues. Germline V gives CDR1 LGHNA, CDR2 YNFKEQ. V was trimmed by 1 base and J by 4 bases, leaving 12 bases between them. The CDR3 protein is CASSQGGGEADTQYF. CDR3 nucleotide sequence: TGTGCCAGCAGCCAAGGGGGGGGCGAGGCAGATACGCAGTATTTT.

The genes are TRBV6-5 and TRBJ2-5; D is undetermined. CDR3 length: 11 residues. The germline CDR1 and CDR2 sequences are MNHEY and SVGAGI. Trimming shortened V by 5 bases and J by 5 bases, and 6 bases separated the two germline ends. Here the CDR3 reads CASSQEETQYF. Here the CDR3 DNA reads TGTGCCAGCAGTCAAGAGGAGACCCAGTACTTC.

The gene calls are TRBV5-5 and TRBJ2-1, with TRBD1 matching 7 bases. This CDR3 has 15 amino acids. With 5 bases clipped from V and 7 bases from J, the junction kept 12 bases outside the gene matches. Germline loops: CDR1 SGHKS, CDR2 YYEKEE (reference sequence). This chain's CDR3 is CASSTGAAWTNEQFF. CDR3 in DNA: TGTGCCAGCAGTACAGGGGCGGCTTGGACGAATGAGCAGTTCTTC.

This chain uses TRBV7-2 with TRBJ2-3; D might be TRBD1 (5 bases). Trimming left V 5 bases short and J 11 bases short, with 11 bases between. The CDR3 sequence is 11 residues long. Germline V gene data show CDR1 as SGHTA and CDR2 as FQGNSA. The CDR3 sequence: CASSNDRLQYF. DNA for the CDR3: TGTGCCAGCAGCAACGACAGACTGCAGTATTTT.

This chain joins TRBV27 and TRBJ1-2; 9 nucleotides agree with TRBD1. This CDR3 comprises 14 residues. Trimming at V came to 7 bases and at J to 4 bases, leaving 7 bases not matched to a gene. The germline CDR1 and CDR2 sequences are MNHEY and SMNVEV (reference sequence). The CDR3, as DNA: TGTGCCAGCACAAGGACAGGGGAAGGCTATGGCTACACCTTC. This translates into CASTRTGEGYGYTF.

This clone came up once. This CDR3 is CASCSRTLKNIQYF. DNA for the CDR3: TGTGCCAGCTGTTCTAGGACTTTAAAAAACATTCAGTACTTC. The V call is TRBV6-5, the J call TRBJ2-4, with D perhaps TRBD2 (5 bases). Germline V lookup: CDR1 MNHEY, CDR2 SVGAGI. The CDR3 is made up of 14 amino acids. Trimming took off 8 bases at V and 4 bases at J, with 15 bases between the two ends.

This chain joins TRBV9 and TRBJ2-3; TRBD2 aligns across 9 bases. The V and J ends lost 0 bases and 8 bases, in that order; junction bases with no gene match: 10. Germline loops: CDR1 SGDLS, CDR2 YYNGEE. This CDR3 region has 16 residues. CDR3 in DNA: TGTGCCAGCAGCGTAGGGGCAGCGGGGGGTTCGGGTACGCAGTATTTT. It specifies CASSVGAAGGSGTQYF.

The V and J genes are TRBV28 and TRBJ1-5, with D perhaps TRBD1 (5 bases). V lost 8 bases and J lost 4, with 12 bases in between. The CDR3 consists of 13 residues. Per germline, CDR1 MDHEN and CDR2 SYDVKM. CDR3 sequence: CASRDLGNQPQHF. As DNA, the CDR3 is TGTGCCAGCCGGGACCTAGGAAATCAGCCCCAGCATTTT.

A single count supports this clone. The chain combines TRBV28 with TRBJ1-1; D perhaps matches TRBD1 (5 bases). Germline CDR1 MDHEN, CDR2 SYDVKM. V lost 3 bases and J lost 7, with 15 bases in between. The CDR3 is 14 amino acids. The CDR3, as DNA: TGTGCCAGCAGTTTCTTAGGGGCGAGATTTGAAGCTTTCTTT. Translation gives CASSFLGARFEAFF.

V and J are TRBV7-9 and TRBJ1-5; no clear D. Germline V gives CDR1 SEHNR, CDR2 FQNEAQ (reference sequence). V dropped 1 base and J dropped 3 bases, with 7 bases sitting between them. The CDR3 is 14 residues long. This chain's CDR3 is CASSLGGYNQPQHF. The CDR3 bases are TGTGCCAGCAGCTTAGGAGGTTACAATCAGCCCCAGCATTTT.

This chain uses TRBV4-2 with TRBJ2-7; 9 nucleotides agree with TRBD1. The CDR3 is 15 residues long. V shed 2 bases and J 4 bases; nucleotides not matched to a gene: 6. CDR1 is LGHNA, CDR2 YNFKEQ, per germline. The CDR3 reads CASSQPGQGFYEQYF. The CDR3 DNA reads TGTGCCAGCAGCCAACCGGGACAGGGTTTTTACGAGCAGTACTTC.

The V and J genes are TRBV11-2 and TRBJ2-1; D might be TRBD1 or TRBD2, each matching 5 bases. The CDR3 has 13 residues. V lost 5 bases and J 7 bases, leaving 12 bases between the germline ends. CDR1 and CDR2 (germline): SGHAT, FQNNGV. The CDR3 spells CASSTGEGNEQFF. CDR3 nucleotides: TGTGCCAGCAGCACAGGAGAGGGGAATGAGCAGTTCTTC.

In regard to this clone: An end of the junction does not agree with germline; a read error may underlie this. The rearrangement joins TRBV7-7 to TRBJ1-1; a possible D gene is TRBD1 (6 bases). CDR3 length: 17 amino acids. Germline loops: CDR1 SSHAT, CDR2 FNYEAQ (reference sequence). CDR3 in amino acids: CASSSRRGVPKHTEAFF. The CDR3 DNA reads as TGTGCTAGCAGCTCCCGGAGGGGGGTGCCCAAGCACACTGAAGCTTTCTTT.

J is TRBJ2-3 and V is TRBV7-9; 11 bases fit TRBD2. This CDR3 spans 17 amino acids. Germline CDR1 and CDR2: SEHNR and FQNEAQ (reference sequence). The ends lost 4 bases at V and 6 bases at J; junction bases unmatched: 12. CDR3 loop: CASSYLAGGLRWDTQYF. CDR3 sequence (DNA): TGTGCCAGCAGCTATTTAGCGGGGGGGCTTCGATGGGATACGCAGTATTTT.

This clone has just one count. This chain uses TRBV6-1 with TRBJ2-5, with TRBD1 identical over 10 bases. The CDR3 sequence is 14 residues long. The germline CDR1 and CDR2 sequences are MNHNS and SASEGT. Unmatched junction bases numbered 4, after V lost 4 bases and J lost 5 bases. DNA for the CDR3: TGTGCCAGCAGTGGCGGACAGGGGGGGGAGACCCAGTACTTC. It specifies CASSGGQGGETQYF.

This clone was recorded once. This sequence joins TRBV27 and TRBJ2-5; D ambiguous. CDR1 MNHEY and CDR2 SMNVEV come from the germline V gene (reference sequence). The length of the CDR3 is 12 residues. The V end was cut by 8 bases, the J end by 5 bases, with 12 bases between. The CDR3 nucleotides read TGTGCCAGCGGCCTACACGGGGAGACCCAGTACTTC. Its translation is CASGLHGETQYF.

The genes are TRBV6-6 and TRBJ2-7, with a weak D call TRBD2 (7 bases). Trimming shortened V by 7 bases and J by 1 base, and 20 bases separated the two germline ends. Germline CDR1 is MNHNY and CDR2 is SVGAGI (reference sequence). The CDR3 contains 16 residues. The CDR3 DNA reads as TGTGCCAGCACAAGGGGGGGGACGCGAGGATCCTACGAGCAGTACTTC. This gives the protein CASTRGGTRGSYEQYF.